This T cell receptor beta chain was profiled in a study of Graves' ophthalmopathy and Graves' hyperthyroidism. Moderate-to-severe activity, CAS ≥3, NOSPECS ≥4 and a duration under 3 months were seen in donors with ophthalmopathy. Study outcomes and limitations: Built on 13 signatures, a model told ophthalmopathy apart from stable hyperthyroidism with about 90% sensitivity and 80% to 82% specificity. Most thyroid-expanded clonotypes exceeding 0.001 frequency were also found in blood.

V gave up 2 bases and J gave up 1 base; unmatched junction bases: 4. The CDR3 is 14 residues long. Germline assignment: CDR1 GTSNPN and CDR2 SVGIG (reference sequence). This clonotype showed up many times. Its antigen is not identified. Beta-chain TCR CDR3 regions were amplified from RNA transcripts. A first-round RT-PCR used HTBI primers, followed by a second-round multiplex PCR. TCRdb analysed the multiplex PCR reads with MiXCR anew, one entry per CDR3 protein. The profile shows fewer than 400,000 distinct CDR3 sequences, around 16% of them singletons. Sequencing was done on a sample of peripheral blood. V usage is TRBV30 and J usage is TRBJ1-1; 7 bases are shared with TRBD1. This TCR was recovered from a woman aged 18-29 years with Graves' ophthalmopathy. The CDR3: CAWSYRDRNTEAFF. Here the CDR3 DNA reads TGTGCCTGGAGTTATAGGGACAGGAACACTGAAGCTTTCTTT.